One and the same sample provided the 16 T cell receptor beta chains below, sequenced in a study of cytomegalovirus exposure and HLA in healthy donors. Primers for the PCR totalled 60 Vbeta and 13 Jbeta. The assay was immunoSEQ multiplex PCR, and TCRdb's table has in-frame clones only and misses some. The table records about 96,000 clones, 60% to 80% of them present only once. The sequencing sample was made of PBMCs. The receptors derive from a man aged 45-60 years in good health and CMV-seropositive.

The V call is TRBV4-1, the J call TRBJ1-4; the match to TRBD1 covers 9 bases. Germline trimming cut 4 bases from V and 5 bases from J; bases unmatched to any gene: 8. Germline CDR1 MGHRA, CDR2 YSYEKL. This CDR3 spans 16 amino acids. CDR3 bases: TGCGCCAGCAGCCGGGGGGGACAGGGAAGCAATGAAAAACTGTTTTTT. Translating it yields CASSRGGQGSNEKLFF.

The chain carries TRBV7-6 and TRBJ1-2; possible D gene TRBD1, 5 bases. The CDR3 sequence is 13 residues long. CDR1 and CDR2 (germline): SGHVS, FNYEAQ. Trimming shortened V by 1 base and J by 2 bases, and 5 bases separated the two germline ends. This CDR3 is CASSLGTNYGYTF. The CDR3 bases are TGTGCCAGCAGCTTAGGGACAAACTATGGCTACACCTTC.

The chain is built from TRBV7-3 and TRBJ2-3, with D possibly matching TRBD1 (5 bases). CDR1 is SGHTA, CDR2 FQGTGA, per germline. The CDR3 runs to 13 residues. V was trimmed by 3 bases and J by 4 bases, leaving 8 bases between them. As DNA, the CDR3 is TGTGCCAGCAGCTTTATAGGGGCAGATACGCAGTATTTT. Protein product: CASSFIGADTQYF.

CDR3 sequence (DNA): TGTGCCACAGGGATTTCGGAGACCCAGTACTTC. It encodes CATGISETQYF. The gene calls are TRBV2 and TRBJ2-5, with D perhaps TRBD1 (5 bases). Germline V gene sequence: CDR1 SNHLY, CDR2 FYNNEI. Deletions cut 10 bases from V and 5 bases from J, with 11 bases between. The CDR3 contains 11 residues. The full variable domain, in which reference TRBV2 and TRBJ2-5 provide the parts outside the CDR3, is EPEVTQTPSHQVTQMGQEVILRCVPISNHLYFYWYRQILGQKVEFLVSFYNNEISEKSEIFDDQFSVERPDGSNFTLKIRSTKLEDSAMYFCATGISETQYFGPGTRLLVL.

The chain is built from TRBV5-1 and TRBJ2-2, with a weak D call TRBD2 (7 bases). The V end lost 5 bases, the J end lost 5 bases, and 16 bases lay between the germline ends. Germline CDR1 and CDR2: SGHRS and YFSETQ. The CDR3 spans 15 residues. The CDR3 nucleotides are TGCGCCAGCAGAATAACCGCGGGGGCTACCGGGGAGCTGTTTTTT. It codes for CASRITAGATGELFF.

This chain uses TRBV4-3 with TRBJ1-2; 7 bases align to TRBD1. This CDR3 has 16 residues. V was clipped by 3 bases and J by 4 bases; unmatched bases: 11. From germline, CDR1 is LGHNA and CDR2 YSLEER. The CDR3 DNA sequence: TGCGCCAGCAGCCAGGGGGCGGCAGGGGGGTTCTATGGCTACACCTTC. The encoded protein is CASSQGAAGGFYGYTF.

The rearrangement uses TRBV7-9 and TRBJ2-4, with 7 bases matching TRBD2. CDR1 is SEHNR and CDR2 is FQNEAQ in the germline V gene (reference sequence). The CDR3 covers 18 residues. V gave up 5 bases and J gave up 2 bases; unmatched junction bases: 15. CDR3 protein: CASSPGTGGKISKNIQYF. The CDR3, as DNA: TGTGCCAGCAGCCCCGGAACCGGGGGGAAGATCTCCAAAAACATTCAGTACTTC.

The V gene is TRBV9, the J gene TRBJ2-7; D perhaps matches TRBD2 (7 bases). Germline CDR1 and CDR2: SGDLS and YYNGEE. Trimming took off 4 bases at V and 1 base at J, with 15 bases between the two ends. CDR3 length equals 15 residues. In nucleotides, the CDR3 is TGTGCCAGCAGCCCTCTGGGGGGGGCATCCTACGAGCAGTACTTC. Amino acid sequence: CASSPLGGASYEQYF.

This clone was seen a handful of times. This chain joins TRBV5-6 and TRBJ1-5; D is possibly TRBD1 (6 bases). CDR3 size: 15 residues. V shed 4 bases and J shed 1 base, with 12 bases lying between them. Germline V gives CDR1 SGHDT, CDR2 YYEEEE. In nucleotides, the CDR3 is TGTGCCAGCAGCCCCAGAGGGGGAAGCAATCAGCCCCAGCATTTT. Its protein is CASSPRGGSNQPQHF.

This clone showed up just a few times. The chain joins TRBV6-1 to TRBJ1-5, with D unresolved. From germline, CDR1 is MNHNS and CDR2 SASEGT. The CDR3 spans 13 residues. With 1 base removed from V and 4 bases from J, the gap between germline ends came to 5 bases. This chain's CDR3 is CASSEGPNQPQHF. DNA for the CDR3: TGTGCCAGCAGTGAAGGGCCGAATCAGCCCCAGCATTTT.

This clone was counted only a few times. This chain links TRBV7-9 with TRBJ2-5, with D unclear. The DNA end is more similar to TRBJ2-7, so the J call may be wrong. The length of the CDR3 is 12 residues. From germline, CDR1 is SEHNR and CDR2 FQNEAQ (reference sequence). CDR3 amino acids: CASSPADYEQYF. The DNA for the CDR3 is TGTGCCAGCAGCCCCGCGGATTACGAGCAGTACTTC.

J is TRBJ1-2 and V is TRBV27; TRBD1 might be the D (6 bases). V lost 5 bases to trimming and J lost 4 bases, with 11 bases between them. The germline V gene encodes CDR1 MNHEY and CDR2 SMNVEV (reference sequence). This CDR3 has 13 amino acids. In nucleotides, the CDR3 is TGTGCCAGCAGTCCGACAGGACCCTATGGCTACACCTTC. Protein product: CASSPTGPYGYTF.

V usage is TRBV6-5 and J usage is TRBJ2-7; D is possibly TRBD1 (6 bases). Germline V gives CDR1 MNHEY, CDR2 SVGAGI. The CDR3 runs to 15 residues. V was shortened by 6 bases and J by 0 bases, with 15 bases between the two germline ends. The CDR3 sequence: CASSSTGYPSYEQYF. The CDR3, as DNA: TGTGCCAGCAGCTCAACAGGGTATCCCTCCTACGAGCAGTACTTC.

This clone was recorded a few times. The genes are TRBV27 and TRBJ1-5; 10 bases agree with TRBD1. After removal of 0 bases from V and 4 bases from J, the junction contained 0 bases not matched to a gene. The germline CDR1 and CDR2 sequences are MNHEY and SMNVEV (reference sequence). This CDR3 spans 15 amino acids. The CDR3 loop is CASSLSGQGNQPQHF. The CDR3 DNA reads as TGTGCCAGCAGTTTATCGGGACAGGGGAATCAGCCCCAGCATTTT.

This chain links TRBV6-5 with TRBJ1-5; no definite D call. The CDR3 contains 14 residues. The V end was cut by 4 bases, the J end by 0 bases, with 7 bases between. The germline gives CDR1 MNHEY, CDR2 SVGAGI. The CDR3 region is CASSSQDSNQPQHF. The CDR3 DNA sequence: TGTGCCAGCAGTTCTCAGGATAGCAATCAGCCCCAGCATTTT.

The chain combines TRBV29-1 with TRBJ1-2; a possible D gene is TRBD1 (6 bases). Trimming pared 6 bases from V and 3 bases from J, leaving 14 bases between. The CDR3 loop spans 13 amino acids. Germline V gene data show CDR1 as SQVTM and CDR2 as ANQGSEA. CDR3 residues: CSVQKDSYYGYTF. CDR3 nucleotide sequence: TGCAGCGTACAAAAGGACAGCTACTATGGCTACACCTTC. Drawing the rest from reference TRBV29-1 and TRBJ1-2, the complete variable domain is SAVISQKPSRDICQRGTSLTIQCQVDSQVTMMFWYRQQPGQSLTLIATANQGSEATYESGFVIDKFPISRPNLTFSTLTVSNMSPEDSSIYLCSVQKDSYYGYTFGSGTRLTVV.